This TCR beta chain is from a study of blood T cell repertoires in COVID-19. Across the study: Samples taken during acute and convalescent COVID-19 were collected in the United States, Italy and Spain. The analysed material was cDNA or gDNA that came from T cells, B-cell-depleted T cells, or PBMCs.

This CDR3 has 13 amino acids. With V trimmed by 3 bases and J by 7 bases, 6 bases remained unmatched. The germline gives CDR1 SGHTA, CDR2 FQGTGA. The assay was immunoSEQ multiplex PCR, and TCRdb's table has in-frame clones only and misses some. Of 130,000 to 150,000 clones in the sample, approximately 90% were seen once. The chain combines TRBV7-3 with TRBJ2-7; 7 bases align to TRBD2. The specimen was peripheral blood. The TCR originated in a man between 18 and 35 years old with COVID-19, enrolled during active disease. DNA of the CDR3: TGTGCCAGCAGCTTCACTAGCGTGGGGGAGCAGTACTTC. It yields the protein CASSFTSVGEQYF.